These 13 T cell receptor beta chains were sequenced from one sample in a study of blood T cell repertoires in COVID-19. TCRdb's copy holds only in-frame clones and misses some; the assay was immunoSEQ multiplex PCR. The profile shows 150,000 to 200,000 clones, more than 75% of them singletons. Sequenced: peripheral blood. The receptors stem from a human donor in a cohort sampled during active COVID-19.

The rearrangement links TRBV7-6 to TRBJ2-5; tentatively, D is TRBD1 (5 bases). This CDR3 region has 15 residues. Germline CDR1 is SGHVS and CDR2 is FNYEAQ. Trimming stripped 5 bases from V and 4 bases from J, with 17 bases between. CDR3 nucleotides: TGTGCCAGCAGCCTTAGATCAGGGTCGGGAGAGACCCAGTACTTC. Translation gives CASSLRSGSGETQYF.

This chain joins TRBV19 and TRBJ2-1; tentatively, D is TRBD2 (7 bases). Trimming cost V 3 bases and J 12 bases, with 12 bases left between them. The CDR3 is 12 amino acids. CDR1 is LNHDA, CDR2 SQIVND, per germline (reference sequence). CDR3 sequence reads: CASSISGGMQFF. Here the CDR3 DNA reads TGTGCCAGTAGTATCTCGGGGGGCATGCAGTTCTTC. The variable domain in full, completed from reference TRBV19 and TRBJ2-1, reads DGGITQSPKYLFRKEGQNVTLSCEQNLNHDAMYWYRQDPGQGLRLIYYSQIVNDFQKGDIAEGYSVSREKKESFPLTVTSAQKNPTAFYLCASSISGGMQFFGPGTRLTVL.

This clone was found once. The J gene is TRBJ2-6, the V gene TRBV11-3; TRBD1 agrees at 7 bases. The CDR3 length is 18 residues. Germline trimming cut 5 bases from V and 1 base from J; bases unmatched to any gene: 11. Germline CDR1 SGHNT, CDR2 YENEEA. The CDR3 DNA reads as TGTGCCAGCAGCACTCGGACAGGAACGAGATCTGGGGCCAACGTCCTGACTTTC. Residues: CASSTRTGTRSGANVLTF.

The genes are TRBV29-1 and TRBJ2-6; tentatively, D is TRBD2 (6 bases). The germline V and J ends were trimmed by 3 bases and 0 bases, with 6 bases remaining between them. This CDR3 has 14 amino acids. The germline V gene encodes CDR1 SQVTM and CDR2 ANQGSEA. CDR3 bases: TGCAGCGTTGAGGGGGGCTCTGGGGCCAACGTCCTGACTTTC. Translated, it gives CSVEGGSGANVLTF.

CDR3 DNA: TGTGCCAGCAGCAACCTCATTGGAGGTTGGGCAGATACGCAGTATTTT. Protein: CASSNLIGGWADTQYF. The chain employs TRBV7-9 and TRBJ2-3; D is possibly TRBD2 (5 bases). Germline values: CDR1 SEHNR, CDR2 FQNEAQ (reference sequence). CDR3 length: 16 amino acids. V was shortened by 5 bases and J by 4 bases, with 19 bases between the two germline ends.

This chain links TRBV19 with TRBJ1-5; D gene ambiguous. The CDR3 spans 15 residues. The germline CDR1 and CDR2 sequences are LNHDA and SQIVND (reference sequence). The V end was cut by 2 bases, the J end by 3 bases, with 11 bases between. CDR3 in DNA: TGTGCCAGTAGTATAATGGGAGGGTACAATCAGCCCCAGCATTTT. Translating it yields CASSIMGGYNQPQHF. The whole variable domain, filled in from reference TRBV19 and TRBJ1-5, reads DGGITQSPKYLFRKEGQNVTLSCEQNLNHDAMYWYRQDPGQGLRLIYYSQIVNDFQKGDIAEGYSVSREKKESFPLTVTSAQKNPTAFYLCASSIMGGYNQPQHFGDGTRLSIL.

The V gene is TRBV7-2, the J gene TRBJ1-1; D remains unclear. The CDR3 has 15 residues. CDR1 SGHTA and CDR2 FQGNSA come from the germline V gene. Trimming took 3 bases from V and 1 from J, leaving 12 bases between them. The CDR3 DNA reads TGTGCCAGCAGCTTTTCTCTAGGTGCGAACACTGAAGCTTTCTTT. Translating it yields CASSFSLGANTEAFF.

The sample holds one count of this clone. The rearrangement links TRBV6-5 to TRBJ1-6; D not resolved. Deletions cut 6 bases from V and 5 bases from J, with 8 bases between. CDR3 length equals 13 residues. CDR1 and CDR2 (germline): MNHEY, SVGAGI. CDR3 nucleotide sequence: TGTGCCAGCAGCGAGTCAAATAATTCACCCCTCCACTTT. This translates into CASSESNNSPLHF.

The chain joins TRBV9 to TRBJ2-2; D is ambiguous. V lost 3 bases, J lost 5 bases, and 14 bases lay in between. CDR1 and CDR2 from the germline V gene are SGDLS and YYNGEE. This CDR3 has 15 residues. CDR3 sequence (DNA): TGTGCCAGCAGCGCAAATCCCCCGGGTACCGGGGAGCTGTTTTTT. It yields the protein CASSANPPGTGELFF.

The chain combines TRBV5-5 with TRBJ2-7; 11 nucleotides align to TRBD1. CDR1 is SGHKS and CDR2 is YYEKEE in the germline V gene (reference sequence). V shed 4 bases, J shed 3 bases, and the junction held 9 bases outside the gene matches. The CDR3 loop spans 16 amino acids. This CDR3 reads CASSQRGQGVGYEQYF. The CDR3 nucleotides read TGTGCCAGCAGCCAAAGGGGACAGGGGGTAGGCTACGAGCAGTACTTC.

The genes are TRBV30 and TRBJ2-7; TRBD1 might be the D (6 bases). The germline V gene has CDR1 GTSNPN and CDR2 SVGIG (reference sequence). With 5 bases removed from V and 5 bases from J, the gap between germline ends came to 19 bases. This CDR3 has 14 amino acids. In nucleotides, the CDR3 is TGTGCCTGGGCGAACCGGGACATTTTCAACGAGCAGTACTTC. It yields the protein CAWANRDIFNEQYF.

The chain links TRBV10-3 to TRBJ1-1; 10 bases line up with TRBD1. Trimming took 6 bases from V and 11 from J; bases not matched to a gene: 9. Germline V CDR1 and CDR2: ENHRY, SYGVKD. The CDR3 is 13 residues long. The CDR3 reads CAIRPTGGSTAFF. CDR3 in DNA: TGTGCCATCAGACCGACAGGGGGCTCTACGGCTTTCTTT.

The rearrangement links TRBV5-5 to TRBJ1-1; weak D call: TRBD1 (5 bases). Germline V gene data show CDR1 as SGHKS and CDR2 as YYEKEE (reference sequence). V was clipped by 5 bases and J by 6 bases, with 8 bases between them. This CDR3 has 11 residues. CDR3 bases: TGTGCCAGCAGGCAGGGTCCTGAAGCTTTCTTT. As protein: CASRQGPEAFF.